One sample yielded the 11 T cell receptor beta chains listed below, sequenced in a study of blood T cell repertoires in COVID-19. The protocol was immunoSEQ multiplex PCR, while the TCRdb copy is restricted to in-frame clones and leaves out a portion. Altogether 90,000 to 140,000 clones are present, roughly 80% being singletons, with the ten largest covering approximately 19%. Sequencing was carried out using peripheral blood. All receptors derive from a woman between 65 and 79 years old with acute or convalescent COVID-19.

This clone was observed a single time. CDR3 nucleotides: TGTGCCAGCACCATAAGCAGGCAGGGCAAAAACATTCAGTACTTC. Its protein product is CASTISRQGKNIQYF. This chain connects TRBV7-2 to TRBJ2-4; D is perhaps TRBD1 (5 bases). Germline values: CDR1 SGHTA, CDR2 FQGNSA. The CDR3 has 15 amino acids. Between the trimmed V and J ends, which lost 7 bases and 3 bases, there was a span of 16 bases.

V and J are TRBV19 and TRBJ2-2; D call uncertain. Germline values: CDR1 LNHDA, CDR2 SQIVND (reference sequence). V shed 3 bases and J shed 4 bases, with 9 bases lying between them. This CDR3 region has 14 residues. The CDR3 loop is CASSILLPTGELFF. DNA for the CDR3: TGTGCCAGTAGTATTCTATTACCCACCGGGGAGCTGTTTTTT.

The rearrangement joins TRBV2 to TRBJ1-1; 10 nucleotides line up with TRBD1. J lost 4 bases, V lost 8 bases, and 4 bases had no gene match. The CDR3 sequence is 13 residues long. CDR1 is SNHLY and CDR2 is FYNNEI in the germline V gene. The CDR3 coding sequence is TGTGCCAGCGGGGGACAGGGGAGCACTGAAGCTTTCTTT. Protein product: CASGGQGSTEAFF.

V gene TRBV13 combines with J gene TRBJ1-2; TRBD1 matches 8 bases. The J segment lost 2 bases and the V segment lost 5 bases, leaving 13 bases of the junction unmatched. Germline CDR1 reads PRHDT; CDR2 reads FYEKMQ (reference sequence). The CDR3 runs 17 residues. The CDR3 coding sequence is TGTGCCAGCAGCACCGGACAGGGCGTTACGACGAACTATGGCTACACCTTC. Its translation: CASSTGQGVTTNYGYTF.

The chain's CDR3 is CASSMDRGIETQYF. CDR3 nucleotides: TGTGCCAGTAGTATGGACAGGGGGATCGAGACCCAGTACTTC. This chain connects TRBV19 to TRBJ2-5; 10 bases agree with TRBD1. V gave up 3 bases and J gave up 5 bases; unmatched junction bases: 3. Germline lookup yields CDR1 LNHDA and CDR2 SQIVND (reference sequence). The CDR3 loop spans 14 amino acids.

The genes are TRBV11-3 and TRBJ2-1, with 9 bases aligning to TRBD2. In germline, CDR1 is SGHNT, CDR2 YENEEA. CDR3 length: 16 residues. J was trimmed by 6 bases and V by 3 bases; bases with no gene match: 9. CDR3 residues: CASSFVAGAGGNEQFF. Here the CDR3 DNA reads TGTGCCAGCAGCTTCGTAGCGGGGGCAGGAGGCAATGAGCAGTTCTTC.

This chain uses TRBV29-1 with TRBJ2-5, with 8 bases that match TRBD2. Per the germline V gene, CDR1 is SQVTM and CDR2 is ANQGSEA. The CDR3 has 16 amino acids. With V trimmed by 0 bases and J by 0 bases, 6 bases remained unmatched. The CDR3 nucleotides are TGCAGCGTTGAAGATCCTTACGGGGGGGACCAAGAGACCCAGTACTTC. Protein: CSVEDPYGGDQETQYF.

This clone occurred a few times. The J gene is TRBJ2-4, the V gene TRBV5-8; the D gene is possibly TRBD2 (5 bases). Per the germline V gene, CDR1 is SGHTS and CDR2 is YDEGEE. There are 14 residues in the CDR3. Deletions cut 1 base from V and 11 bases from J, with 16 bases between. The CDR3 here is CASSLSNLRGLQYF. DNA of the CDR3: TGTGCCAGCAGCTTGTCTAATCTGCGAGGGCTTCAGTACTTC.

This clone was counted only a few times. J is TRBJ2-7 and V is TRBV5-1, with D perhaps matching TRBD2 (7 bases). Deletions cut 0 bases from V and 6 bases from J, with 13 bases between. The CDR3 totals 14 residues. Germline V gives CDR1 SGHRS, CDR2 YFSETQ. As DNA, the CDR3 is TGCGCCAGCAGCTTGGACGGGGGGCCAGGCGAGCAGTACTTC. Its translation is CASSLDGGPGEQYF. Using reference TRBV5-1 and TRBJ2-7 for the parts outside the CDR3, the full variable domain is KAGVTQTPRYLIKTRGQQVTLSCSPISGHRSVSWYQQTPGQGLQFLFEYFSETQRNKGNFPGRFSGRQFSNSRSEMNVSTLELGDSALYLCASSLDGGPGEQYFGPGTRLTVT.

This clone showed up just a few times. The chain employs TRBV30 and TRBJ2-5; D gene ambiguous. CDR3 length: 12 amino acids. Trimming removed 1 base at V and 5 bases at J, with 8 bases between. Germline-derived CDR1 and CDR2 are GTSNPN and SVGIG (reference sequence). CDR3 coding DNA: TGTGCCTGGAGTGAAGTAGCCGAGACCCAGTACTTC. Protein product: CAWSEVAETQYF.

This rearrangement joins TRBV7-2 to TRBJ1-5; the D gene is possibly TRBD1 (5 bases). Germline CDR1 is SGHTA and CDR2 is FQGNSA. This CDR3 is built from 14 residues. V was shortened by 1 base and J by 3 bases, with 7 bases between the two germline ends. CDR3 loop: CASSLGQNNQPQHF. CDR3 DNA: TGTGCCAGCAGCTTAGGACAGAACAATCAGCCCCAGCATTTT.